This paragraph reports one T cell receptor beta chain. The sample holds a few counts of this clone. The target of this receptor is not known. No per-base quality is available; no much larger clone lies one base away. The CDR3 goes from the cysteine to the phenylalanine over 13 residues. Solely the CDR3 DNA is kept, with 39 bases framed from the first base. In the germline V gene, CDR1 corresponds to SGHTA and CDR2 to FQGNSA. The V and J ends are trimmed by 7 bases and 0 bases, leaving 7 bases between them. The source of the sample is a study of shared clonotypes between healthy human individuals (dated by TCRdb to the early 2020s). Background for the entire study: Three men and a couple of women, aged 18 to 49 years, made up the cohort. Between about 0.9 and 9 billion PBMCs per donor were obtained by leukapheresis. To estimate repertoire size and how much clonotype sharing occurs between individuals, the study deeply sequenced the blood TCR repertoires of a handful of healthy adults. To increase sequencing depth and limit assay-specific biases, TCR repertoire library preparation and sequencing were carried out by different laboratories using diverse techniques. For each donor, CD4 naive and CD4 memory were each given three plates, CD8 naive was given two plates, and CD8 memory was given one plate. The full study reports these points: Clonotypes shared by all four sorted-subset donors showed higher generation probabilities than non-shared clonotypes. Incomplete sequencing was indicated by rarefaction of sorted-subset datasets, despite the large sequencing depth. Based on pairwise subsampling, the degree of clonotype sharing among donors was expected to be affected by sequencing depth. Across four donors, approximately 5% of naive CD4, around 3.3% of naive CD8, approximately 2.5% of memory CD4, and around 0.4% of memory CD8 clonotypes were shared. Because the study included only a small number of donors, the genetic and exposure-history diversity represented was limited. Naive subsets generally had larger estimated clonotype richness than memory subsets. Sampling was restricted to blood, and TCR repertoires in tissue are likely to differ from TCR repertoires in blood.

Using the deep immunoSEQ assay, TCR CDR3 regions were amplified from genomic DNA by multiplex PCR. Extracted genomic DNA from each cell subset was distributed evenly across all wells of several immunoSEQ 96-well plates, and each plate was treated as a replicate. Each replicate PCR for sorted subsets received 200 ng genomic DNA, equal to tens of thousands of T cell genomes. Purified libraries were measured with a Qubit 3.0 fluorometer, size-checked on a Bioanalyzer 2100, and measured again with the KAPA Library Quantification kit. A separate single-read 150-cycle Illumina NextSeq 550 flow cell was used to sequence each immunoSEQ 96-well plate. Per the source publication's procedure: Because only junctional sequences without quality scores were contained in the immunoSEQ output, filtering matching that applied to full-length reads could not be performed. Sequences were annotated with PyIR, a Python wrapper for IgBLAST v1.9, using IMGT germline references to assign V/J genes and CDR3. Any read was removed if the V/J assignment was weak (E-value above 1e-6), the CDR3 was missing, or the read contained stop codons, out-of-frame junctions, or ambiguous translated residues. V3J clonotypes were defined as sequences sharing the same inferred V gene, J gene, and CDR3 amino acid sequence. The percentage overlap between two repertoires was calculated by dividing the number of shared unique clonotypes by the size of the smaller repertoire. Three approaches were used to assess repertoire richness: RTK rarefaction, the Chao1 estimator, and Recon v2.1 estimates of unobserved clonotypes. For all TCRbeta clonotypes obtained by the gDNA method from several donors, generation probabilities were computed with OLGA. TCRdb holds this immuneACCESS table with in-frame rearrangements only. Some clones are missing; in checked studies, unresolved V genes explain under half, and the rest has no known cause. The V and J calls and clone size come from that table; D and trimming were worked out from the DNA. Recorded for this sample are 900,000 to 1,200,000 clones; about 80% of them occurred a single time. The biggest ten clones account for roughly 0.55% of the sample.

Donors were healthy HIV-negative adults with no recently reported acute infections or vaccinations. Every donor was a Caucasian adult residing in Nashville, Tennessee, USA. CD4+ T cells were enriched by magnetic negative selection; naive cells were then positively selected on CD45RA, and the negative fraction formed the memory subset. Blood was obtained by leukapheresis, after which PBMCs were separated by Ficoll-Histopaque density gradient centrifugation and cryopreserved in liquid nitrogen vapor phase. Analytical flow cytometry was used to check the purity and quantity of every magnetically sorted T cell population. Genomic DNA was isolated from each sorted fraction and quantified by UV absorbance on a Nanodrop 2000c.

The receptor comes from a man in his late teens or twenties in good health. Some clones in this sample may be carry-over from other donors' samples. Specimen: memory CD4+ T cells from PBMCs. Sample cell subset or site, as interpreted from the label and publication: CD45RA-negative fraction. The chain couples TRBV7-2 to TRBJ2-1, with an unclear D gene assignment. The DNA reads TGTGCCAGCACATTCGGCTCCTACAATGAGCAGTTCTTC. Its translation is CASTFGSYNEQFF.